These 25 T cell receptor beta chains share one sample of origin, sequenced in a study of early T cells in non-severe SARS-CoV-2 infection. TCRdb redid the calling of the 5' RACE reads with MiXCR, one entry per CDR3 protein. The sample lists 85,000 to 100,000 distinct CDR3 sequences, approximately 10% seen once, with around 4.7% in the top ten. Sequencing was performed on whole blood, taken at baseline. The receptors originated from an adult who was a healthcare worker with PCR-confirmed SARS-CoV-2 infection or an uninfected control (not recorded which).

The rearrangement joins TRBV20-1 to TRBJ1-1; D is unresolved. Trimming stripped 2 bases from V and 4 bases from J, with 11 bases between. The CDR3 extends over 13 amino acids. In germline, CDR1 is DFQATT, CDR2 SNEGSKA (reference sequence). CDR3: CSARWEMITEAFF. As DNA, the CDR3 is TGCAGTGCTAGATGGGAGATGATCACTGAAGCTTTCTTT.

The CDR3 loop is CASSSGIYNEQFF. CDR3 DNA: TGTGCCAGCAGCTCGGGGATTTACAATGAGCAGTTCTTC. This rearrangement joins TRBV7-2 to TRBJ2-1, with D possibly TRBD2 on 5 matching bases. The CDR3 is 13 residues long. V lost 4 bases, J lost 4 bases, and 8 bases lay in between. The germline gives CDR1 SGHTA, CDR2 FQGNSA.

This clonotype was counted ten times or more. The CDR3 DNA sequence: TGTGCCAGCAGCCCGGCGAGGGACTTAGGCACAGATACGCAGTATTTT. Protein: CASSPARDLGTDTQYF. The rearrangement links TRBV11-1 to TRBJ2-3; D may be TRBD2 (6 bases). Trimming shortened V by 5 bases and J by 1 base, and 16 bases separated the two germline ends. Per the germline V gene, CDR1 is SGHAT and CDR2 is FQDESV (reference sequence). The CDR3 totals 16 residues.

There are a few counts of this clonotype. J is TRBJ2-7 and V is TRBV4-1; D might be TRBD2 (6 bases). V lost 3 bases to trimming and J lost 2 bases, with 17 bases between them. The CDR3 covers 16 residues. Germline loops: CDR1 MGHRA, CDR2 YSYEKL. The CDR3 protein is CASSQLAGTGAYEQYF. CDR3 DNA: TGCGCCAGCAGCCAGTTAGCCGGGACGGGGGCCTACGAGCAGTACTTC.

This clonotype was seen ten or more times. In DNA, the CDR3 is TGTGCTATTAAGGATGGACAGGGCCCAGATACGCAGTATTTT. This encodes CAIKDGQGPDTQYF. The V and J genes are TRBV10-3 and TRBJ2-3; 8 bases line up with TRBD1. The CDR3 covers 14 residues. The germline V gene encodes CDR1 ENHRY and CDR2 SYGVKD.

The rearrangement uses TRBV20-1 and TRBJ1-2, with D possibly matching TRBD1 (6 bases). CDR3 length equals 13 residues. Looked up from germline, CDR1 is DFQATT and CDR2 is SNEGSKA (reference sequence). V dropped 2 bases and J dropped 6 bases, with 13 bases sitting between them. Here the CDR3 reads CSARNRESNGYTF. CDR3 in DNA: TGCAGTGCTAGAAACAGGGAATCAAATGGCTACACCTTC.

This clonotype has at least ten counts. The CDR3 region has the DNA TGTGCCAGCAGCCAACTTTTCCCCCCGGGTCGCCTGGGGGAGCAGTACTTC. Its translation: CASSQLFPPGRLGEQYF. The rearrangement uses TRBV14 and TRBJ2-7; D is undetermined. Per the germline V gene, CDR1 is SGHDN and CDR2 is FVKESK. The CDR3 has 17 residues. The V end lost 2 bases, the J end lost 7 bases, and 24 bases lay between the germline ends. Drawing the rest from reference TRBV14 and TRBJ2-7, the complete variable domain is EAGVTQFPSHSVIEKGQTVTLRCDPISGHDNLYWYRRVMGKEIKFLLHFVKESKQDESGMPNNRFLAERTGGTYSTLKVQPAELEDSGVYFCASSQLFPPGRLGEQYFGPGTRLTVT.

The CDR3 spells CARGFALHF. In DNA form, the CDR3 reads TGTGCCAGGGGTTTCGCCCTCCACTTT. V usage is TRBV6-5 and J usage is TRBJ1-6, with D unresolved. V was trimmed by 9 bases and J by 14 bases, leaving 8 bases between them. Germline values: CDR1 MNHEY, CDR2 SVGAGI. The CDR3 loop spans 9 amino acids.

This clonotype was observed at least ten times. The CDR3 loop is CASSRDVTSDTQYF. CDR3 coding DNA: TGTGCCAGCAGTAGAGACGTAACATCAGATACGCAGTATTTT. V and J are TRBV7-2 and TRBJ2-3; unclear D gene. This CDR3 comprises 14 residues. Deletions cut 6 bases from V and 4 bases from J, with 14 bases between. Germline-derived CDR1 and CDR2 are SGHTA and FQGNSA.

The rearrangement links TRBV20-1 to TRBJ2-7; 11 bases are a match to TRBD2. With 5 bases clipped from V and 2 bases from J, the junction kept 2 bases outside the gene matches. CDR1 is DFQATT and CDR2 is SNEGSKA in the germline V gene (reference sequence). The length of the CDR3 is 13 residues. The CDR3 protein is CSALSGGAYEQYF. The CDR3 DNA sequence: TGCAGTGCTCTTAGCGGGGGGGCCTACGAGCAGTACTTC.

A few counts support this clonotype. The chain has TRBV11-2 and TRBJ1-2, with 11 nucleotides matching TRBD1. J gave up 3 bases and V 1 base, and 4 bases lay outside the gene matches. The germline V gene encodes CDR1 SGHAT and CDR2 FQNNGV. The CDR3 is 16 residues long. CDR3 in amino acids: CASSLGGTGGYYGYTF. The CDR3 DNA sequence: TGTGCCAGCAGCTTAGGAGGGACAGGGGGATACTATGGCTACACCTTC.

The chain recombines TRBV7-2 with TRBJ2-7, with D tentatively TRBD1 or TRBD2 (7 bases each). Per the germline V gene, CDR1 is SGHTA and CDR2 is FQGNSA. This CDR3 contains 12 residues. V was cut by 5 bases and J by 8 bases, with 13 bases left in between. Here the CDR3 DNA reads TGTGCCAGCAGCATGACAGGGACTAAGCAGTACTTC. Translation: CASSMTGTKQYF.

This clonotype was detected many times. This chain connects TRBV7-8 to TRBJ2-3; 10 nucleotides line up with TRBD2. The length of the CDR3 is 15 residues. J lost 4 bases, V lost 7 bases, and 8 bases had no gene match. CDR1 and CDR2 from the germline V gene are SGHVS and FQNEAQ. The CDR3 DNA sequence: TGTGCCAGCATTACTAGCGGGATCGTAGCAGATACGCAGTATTTT. This translates into CASITSGIVADTQYF.

The gene calls are TRBV30 and TRBJ1-1, with D perhaps TRBD1 (5 bases). Germline V lookup: CDR1 GTSNPN, CDR2 SVGIG (reference sequence). Trimming removed 2 bases at V and 4 bases at J, with 20 bases between. The CDR3 sequence is 16 residues long. This CDR3 is CAWSIVVGESATEAFF. The CDR3 DNA sequence: TGTGCCTGGAGTATAGTCGTGGGGGAATCGGCCACTGAAGCTTTCTTT.

In its sample, this clonotype was seen a few times. The chain links TRBV6-5 to TRBJ2-3; TRBD1 is a possible D gene (6 bases). V was trimmed by 6 bases and J by 3 bases, leaving 19 bases between them. Germline V CDR1 and CDR2: MNHEY, SVGAGI. The CDR3 runs 16 residues. The CDR3 nucleotides read TGTGCCAGCAGCTCCCCCCTGGGGGCAAGGACAGATACGCAGTATTTT. Translated: CASSSPLGARTDTQYF.

In this sample, this clonotype turned up many times. The genes are TRBV9 and TRBJ1-2, with 7 bases aligning to TRBD1. J gave up 8 bases and V 3 bases, and 7 bases lay outside the gene matches. There are 13 residues in the CDR3. Germline V gives CDR1 SGDLS, CDR2 YYNGEE. The CDR3, as DNA: TGTGCCAGCAGCGCGGGACAGCGTAGGGGCTACACCTTC. Translating it yields CASSAGQRRGYTF.

The sample holds a few counts of this clonotype. The rearrangement joins TRBV5-1 to TRBJ2-1, with a weak D call TRBD2 (6 bases). CDR3 length: 12 amino acids. Germline CDR1 is SGHRS and CDR2 is YFSETQ. V dropped 5 bases and J dropped 5 bases, with 8 bases sitting between them. CDR3: CASREGHNEQFF. The CDR3 DNA reads TGCGCCAGCAGGGAGGGCCACAATGAGCAGTTCTTC.

In this sample, this clonotype turned up many times. V usage is TRBV9 and J usage is TRBJ1-3; tentatively, D is TRBD1 (6 bases). CDR1 and CDR2 from the germline V gene are SGDLS and YYNGEE. The CDR3 runs 17 residues. V lost 1 base, J lost 0 bases, and 14 bases lay in between. The CDR3 reads CASSVSSGAISGNTIYF. The CDR3 region has the DNA TGTGCCAGCAGCGTAAGTTCAGGGGCAATCTCTGGAAACACCATATATTTT.

This clonotype was seen ten or more times. The genes are TRBV29-1 and TRBJ2-3, with D possibly being TRBD1 (6 bases). V dropped 6 bases and J dropped 0 bases, with 13 bases sitting between them. Germline CDR1 and CDR2: SQVTM and ANQGSEA. CDR3 length: 14 amino acids. The CDR3 loop is CSVVDRTSTDTQYF. For the CDR3, the DNA is TGCAGCGTCGTTGACAGGACCAGCACAGATACGCAGTATTTT.

In nucleotides, the CDR3 is TGTGCCAGCAGCGCCGGGAGCGGGGGGTCGAGCACAGATACGCAGTATTTT. Its protein product is CASSAGSGGSSTDTQYF. J is TRBJ2-3 and V is TRBV9; 9 nucleotides align to TRBD2. Per germline, CDR1 SGDLS and CDR2 YYNGEE. There are 17 residues in the CDR3. With V trimmed by 3 bases and J by 0 bases, 8 bases remained unmatched.

The V and J genes are TRBV6-6 and TRBJ2-5; D is unresolved. With 4 bases removed from V and 1 base from J, the gap between germline ends came to 7 bases. Germline V gene data show CDR1 as MNHNY and CDR2 as SVGAGI (reference sequence). The CDR3 contains 13 residues. For the CDR3, the DNA is TGTGCCAGCAGTTGGGCAGGCCAAGAGACCCAGTACTTC. Its protein product is CASSWAGQETQYF.

This clonotype occurred a few times. The chain employs TRBV7-2 and TRBJ1-3, with 7 bases that match TRBD1. The CDR3 consists of 17 residues. Germline values: CDR1 SGHTA, CDR2 FQGNSA. Trimming removed 5 bases from V and 2 bases from J; junction bases left unmatched: 12. The CDR3 here is CASSPGGHITAGNTIYF. The CDR3 DNA follows: TGTGCCAGCAGCCCAGGGGGACATATAACTGCTGGAAACACCATATATTTT.

This clonotype was seen more than once but under ten times. In DNA form, the CDR3 reads TGTGCCAGCAGGGAGACAGGGGGGCAGCCCCAGCATTTT. This encodes CASRETGGQPQHF. This chain uses TRBV6-6 with TRBJ1-5; TRBD1 matches at 9 bases. The trim removed 6 bases at V and 7 bases at J, leaving 4 bases unmatched. Germline V gene sequence: CDR1 MNHNY, CDR2 SVGAGI (reference sequence). CDR3 length: 13 residues.

This clonotype was counted many times. The chain recombines TRBV5-1 with TRBJ2-3; 7 positions agree with TRBD1. This CDR3 comprises 15 residues. Germline lookup yields CDR1 SGHRS and CDR2 YFSETQ. V gave up 4 bases and J gave up 0 bases; unmatched junction bases: 5. CDR3 amino acids: CASSPGQLSTDTQYF. The CDR3 DNA follows: TGCGCCAGCAGCCCGGGACAGCTAAGCACAGATACGCAGTATTTT.

The genes are TRBV6-5 and TRBJ1-5; TRBD1 agrees at 7 bases. V dropped 4 bases and J dropped 3; count of bases not matched to a gene: 3. The CDR3 is 14 residues long. Per the germline V gene, CDR1 is MNHEY and CDR2 is SVGAGI. The CDR3 region has the DNA TGTGCCAGCAGTTCGGGACAGCACAATCAGCCCCAGCATTTT. This gives the protein CASSSGQHNQPQHF.